A selection of T cell receptor beta chains follows, all from one sample in a study of blood T cell repertoires in COVID-19. Clones were sequenced by immunoSEQ multiplex PCR, and TCRdb holds only the in-frame ones, with some missing. The sample lists approximately 100,000 clones; roughly 84% were seen once. The specimen was peripheral blood. Source of these receptors: a man aged 55 to 70 with acute or convalescent COVID-19. CDR3s include the opening cysteine and the closing phenylalanine or tryptophan. A D gene is named only where the DNA matches it firmly. Size values are once, few and many counts, or a class for expanded clones, and some rows have none.

DNA: TGTGCCAGCAGCCAGGGACTAGCGGGGCCTCAAGAGACCCAGTACTTC
CDR3: CASSQGLAGPQETQYF
J: TRBJ2-5
D: TRBD2
V: TRBV4-2
length: 16
size: NA

DNA: TGCGCCAGCAGCCACTCCGGGACAGGGGGCTCAGAGACCCAGTACTTC
CDR3: CASSHSGTGGSETQYF
J: TRBJ2-5
D: TRBD1
V: TRBV5-1
length: 16
size: NA

DNA: TGTGCCAGCAGTTTGTTCTTGGGACAGTACAATGAGCAGTTCTTC
CDR3: CASSLFLGQYNEQFF
J: TRBJ2-1
D: TRBD1
V: TRBV28
length: 15
size: NA

DNA: TGTGCCAGCAGCCCTCCGGGACTAGCGGGGGGGAATGGAAAGACCCAGTACTTC
CDR3: CASSPPGLAGGNGKTQYF
J: TRBJ2-5
D: TRBD2
V: TRBV7-2
length: 18
size: NA

DNA: TGTGCCAGCAGTGAAGGTGCGACAGGGAAAGAGACCCAGTACTTC
CDR3: CASSEGATGKETQYF
J: TRBJ2-5
D: TRBD1
V: TRBV2
length: 15
size: NA

DNA: TGTGCCATCTCGGCGACAGGGATGGACACAGATACGCAGTATTTT
CDR3: CAISATGMDTDTQYF
J: TRBJ2-3
D: TRBD1
V: TRBV10-3
length: 15
size: NA

DNA: TGCGCCAGCCACCCCACAGGGGTCGGCAATGAGCAGTTCTTC
CDR3: CASHPTGVGNEQFF
J: TRBJ2-1
D: TRBD1
V: TRBV4-1
length: 14
size: NA

DNA: TGTGCCAGCAGTTTAGCGGCGGGGGGCCGAAACAATGAGCAGTTCTTC
CDR3: CASSLAAGGRNNEQFF
J: TRBJ2-1
D: TRBD2
V: TRBV28
length: 16
size: NA

DNA: TGTGCCAGCAGTGCCCACTCCCCGGGACAGGGAAACACCATATATTTT
CDR3: CASSAHSPGQGNTIYF
J: TRBJ1-3
D: TRBD1
V: TRBV25-1
length: 16
size: once

DNA: TGTGCCAGCAGTTACTCACAGGGGGCTAACTATGGCTACACCTTC
CDR3: CASSYSQGANYGYTF
J: TRBJ1-2
D: TRBD1
V: TRBV6-5
length: 15
size: NA

DNA: TGTGCCAGTTCCCGTGCGGTGGACAATCAGCCCCAGCATTTT
CDR3: CASSRAVDNQPQHF
J: TRBJ1-5
D: NA
V: TRBV19
length: 14
size: NA

DNA: TGTGCCAGCAGTTACCCTATTGGGACAGGGGCCTACGAGCAGTACTTC
CDR3: CASSYPIGTGAYEQYF
J: TRBJ2-7
D: TRBD1
V: TRBV6-5
length: 16
size: NA

DNA: TGTGCCACCTCGGGACAGTCTAGCAATCAGCCCCAGCATTTT
CDR3: CATSGQSSNQPQHF
J: TRBJ1-5
D: TRBD1
V: TRBV24-1
length: 14
size: NA

DNA: TGTGCCAGCAGCAGAGGATCTAGCGGTGGGTGGGATACGCAGTATTTT
CDR3: CASSRGSSGGWDTQYF
J: TRBJ2-3
D: TRBD2
V: TRBV2
length: 16
size: NA

DNA: TGTGCCAGTAGGGAGGACGGGAGCTATGGCTACACCTTC
CDR3: CASREDGSYGYTF
J: TRBJ1-2
D: NA
V: TRBV19
length: 13
size: few

DNA: TGTGCCAGCAGTTCCCAAACAGGGGGATATGGCTACACCTTC
CDR3: CASSSQTGGYGYTF
J: TRBJ1-2
D: TRBD1
V: TRBV27
length: 14
size: NA

DNA: TGTGCCAGCAGCTCGGGTTACACCGGGGAGCTGTTTTTT
CDR3: CASSSGYTGELFF
J: TRBJ2-2
D: NA
V: TRBV5-6
length: 13
size: NA

DNA: TGTGCCATCAGTGAGTCAGGGGTGGATGCCTATGGCTACACCTTC
CDR3: CAISESGVDAYGYTF
J: TRBJ1-2
D: NA
V: TRBV10-3
length: 15
size: NA

DNA: TGTGCCAGCACCCTGTCTGGGCGAGAAGCTGAGGCTTTCTTT
CDR3: CASTLSGREAEAFF
J: TRBJ1-1
D: NA
V: TRBV6-6
length: 14
size: NA

DNA: TGTGCCAGCAGTTACGGGGACAGATCTAACACTGAAGCTTTCTTT
CDR3: CASSYGDRSNTEAFF
J: TRBJ1-1
D: TRBD1
V: TRBV6-2/TRBV6-3
length: 15
size: NA

DNA: TGTGCCAGCAGCTTCGGCAGGGGAGTCTATGGCTACACCTTC
CDR3: CASSFGRGVYGYTF
J: TRBJ1-2
D: NA
V: TRBV13
length: 14
size: NA

DNA: TGTGCCAGCAGCGTAGGGGGACAGCCAAACTATGGCTACACCTTC
CDR3: CASSVGGQPNYGYTF
J: TRBJ1-2
D: TRBD1
V: TRBV9
length: 15
size: once

DNA: TGTGCCAGCAGTGGATCAAGGGGGAGCGATGAAGCTTTCTTT
CDR3: CASSGSRGSDEAFF
J: TRBJ1-1
D: NA
V: TRBV2
length: 14
size: NA

DNA: TGCGCCAGCAGCTTGGCGCCATCGGGAGAGCAGTACTTC
CDR3: CASSLAPSGEQYF
J: TRBJ2-7
D: NA
V: TRBV5-1
length: 13
size: once

DNA: TGTGCCAGTAGCCGTTTTACTAGCGGGGAGACCACAGATACGCAGTATTTT
CDR3: CASSRFTSGETTDTQYF
J: TRBJ2-3
D: TRBD2
V: TRBV19
length: 17
size: once

DNA: TGTGCCAGCAGCGCAGGGGGAAAGACCCAGTACTTC
CDR3: CASSAGGKTQYF
J: TRBJ2-5
D: TRBD1
V: TRBV12-3/TRBV12-4
length: 12
size: NA

DNA: TGTGCCAGCAGGCTCGGGACAGCGAACACTGAAGCTTTCTTT
CDR3: CASRLGTANTEAFF
J: TRBJ1-1
D: TRBD1
V: TRBV5-5
length: 14
size: once

DNA: TGTGCCAGCAGCACTCCCTACCTAAGCACAGATACGCAGTATTTT
CDR3: CASSTPYLSTDTQYF
J: TRBJ2-3
D: NA
V: TRBV7-2
length: 15
size: NA

DNA: TGTGCCTCTAAGGGGTATGGCTACACCTTC
CDR3: CASKGYGYTF
J: TRBJ1-2
D: NA
V: TRBV28
length: 10
size: NA

DNA: TGTGCCAGTAGCCACGCCCAGGTTTTTACTGAAGCTTTCTTT
CDR3: CASSHAQVFTEAFF
J: TRBJ1-1
D: NA
V: TRBV19
length: 14
size: NA

DNA: TGTGCCAGCAGCTCCGGACAGATCAGAGAGACCCAGTACTTC
CDR3: CASSSGQIRETQYF
J: TRBJ2-5
D: NA
V: TRBV7-9
length: 14
size: NA

DNA: TGTGCCAGCGGACAGGGATGGCAGCCCCAGCATTTT
CDR3: CASGQGWQPQHF
J: TRBJ1-5
D: TRBD1
V: TRBV28
length: 12
size: NA

DNA: TGTGCCAGCAGCTTAGAGGGTTCACGGGGGGATGAGCAGTTCTTC
CDR3: CASSLEGSRGDEQFF
J: TRBJ2-1
D: TRBD2
V: TRBV11-2
length: 15
size: NA

DNA: TGTGCCAGCAGTTGGGGGGGAGCTGCTCAGCCCCAGCATTTT
CDR3: CASSWGGAAQPQHF
J: TRBJ1-5
D: NA
V: TRBV6-2/TRBV6-3
length: 14
size: NA

DNA: TGCGCCAGCAGCTTGAAGGGAGTGATAGAGGCCGGGTCTGGAAACACCATATATTTT
CDR3: CASSLKGVIEAGSGNTIYF
J: TRBJ1-3
D: NA
V: TRBV5-1
length: 19
size: NA

DNA: TGTGCCAGCAGCACCACAGGGGGGCCCGTGCCTGAGCAGTTCTTC
CDR3: CASSTTGGPVPEQFF
J: TRBJ2-1
D: TRBD1
V: TRBV7-9
length: 15
size: once

DNA: TGTGCCAGCAGTGAAGTCACGAGAGACAATGAAGCTTTCTTT
CDR3: CASSEVTRDNEAFF
J: TRBJ1-1
D: NA
V: TRBV2
length: 14
size: NA

DNA: TGCGCCAGCAGCTTTGGTGACAGGGCTGGAAACACCATATATTTT
CDR3: CASSFGDRAGNTIYF
J: TRBJ1-3
D: TRBD1
V: TRBV5-1
length: 15
size: NA

DNA: TGCGCCAGCAGCCAAACTCGGACAGGGAAAAATGAAAAACTGTTTTTT
CDR3: CASSQTRTGKNEKLFF
J: TRBJ1-4
D: TRBD1
V: TRBV4-1
length: 16
size: NA

DNA: TGTGCCAGCAGCCACGGACAGGGTCGGGAGCAGTTCTTC
CDR3: CASSHGQGREQFF
J: TRBJ2-1
D: TRBD1
V: TRBV7-2
length: 13
size: NA

DNA: TGTGCCAGCCGGTCCGGATCAGGGGGCGTAAGCGGGGAGCTGTTTTTT
CDR3: CASRSGSGGVSGELFF
J: TRBJ2-2
D: TRBD1
V: TRBV28
length: 16
size: NA

DNA: TGTGCCAGCAGGCCAAACAGGGGGACTGAAGCTTTCTTT
CDR3: CASRPNRGTEAFF
J: TRBJ1-1
D: TRBD1
V: TRBV12-3/TRBV12-4
length: 13
size: NA

DNA: TGTGCCAGCAGTTCCCTCACTAGCTCCTATAATTCACCCCTCCACTTT
CDR3: CASSSLTSSYNSPLHF
J: TRBJ1-6
D: NA
V: TRBV5-4
length: 16
size: NA

DNA: TGTGCCAGCAGTGCAGGGTTGGGAAATTCACCCCTCCACTTT
CDR3: CASSAGLGNSPLHF
J: TRBJ1-6
D: NA
V: TRBV2
length: 14
size: NA

DNA: TGTGCTAGTGGTTTGGGTACTACCTTCTCTGGAAACACCATATATTTT
CDR3: CASGLGTTFSGNTIYF
J: TRBJ1-3
D: NA
V: TRBV12-5
length: 16
size: NA

DNA: TGTGCCAGCAGACCAGGGGGCGCGTTGAACTATGGCTACACCTTC
CDR3: CASRPGGALNYGYTF
J: TRBJ1-2
D: TRBD1
V: TRBV6-5
length: 15
size: NA